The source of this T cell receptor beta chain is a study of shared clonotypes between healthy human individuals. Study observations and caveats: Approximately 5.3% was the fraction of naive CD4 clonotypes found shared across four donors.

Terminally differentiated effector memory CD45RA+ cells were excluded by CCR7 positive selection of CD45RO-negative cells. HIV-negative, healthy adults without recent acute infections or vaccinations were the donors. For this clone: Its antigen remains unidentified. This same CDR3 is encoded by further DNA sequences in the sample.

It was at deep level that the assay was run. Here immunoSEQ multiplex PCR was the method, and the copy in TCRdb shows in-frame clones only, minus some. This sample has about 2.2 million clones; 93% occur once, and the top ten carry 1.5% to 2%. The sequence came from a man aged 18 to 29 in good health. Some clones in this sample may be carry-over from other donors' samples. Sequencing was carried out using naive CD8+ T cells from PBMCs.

The CDR3 DNA is TGTGCCAGCAGTTACTCGAGAACAGGGTCCGATGGCTACACCTTC. This codes for CASSYSRTGSDGYTF. The gene calls are TRBV6-5 and TRBJ1-2, with D possibly TRBD1 on 6 matching bases. Germline V gene lookup returns CDR1 MNHEY and CDR2 SVGAGI. Trimming removed 0 bases from V and 6 bases from J, with 14 bases in between. The CDR3 contains 15 residues.